Below, 22 T cell receptor beta chains from the same sample are listed, as sequenced in a study of cytomegalovirus exposure and HLA in healthy donors. The primer mix had 60 Vbeta and 13 Jbeta primers. Generated by immunoSEQ multiplex PCR, the TCRdb table keeps only in-frame clones and is missing some. The sample features about 96,000 clones, with 3% to 3.5% in its top ten. The sequenced sample was PBMCs. Source of these receptors: a woman aged 30 to 39 in good health and CMV-seronegative.

The chain has TRBV21-1 and TRBJ2-1; the D call in the table, TRBD2, was not verified against the DNA. TRBV21-1 is marked as a pseudogene. This CDR3 spans 16 amino acids. The CDR3 coding sequence is TGTGCCAGCAGCAATCTAGCGGGGGCTTCCTACAATGAGCAGTTCTTC. This gives the protein CASSNLAGASYNEQFF.

The rearrangement uses TRBV28 and TRBJ1-2; 8 bases are a match to TRBD1. This CDR3 has 14 residues. V shed 6 bases, J shed 6 bases, and the junction held 9 bases outside the gene matches. The germline V gene encodes CDR1 MDHEN and CDR2 SYDVKM. CDR3 DNA: TGTGCCAGCAGCCTTACGGACAGGGTGGATGGCTACACCTTC. The encoded protein is CASSLTDRVDGYTF.

The V call is TRBV10-1, the J call TRBJ1-2; possible D gene TRBD1, 6 bases. The CDR3 is made up of 14 amino acids. V was pared by 10 bases and J by 3 bases, with 18 bases between. Germline loops: CDR1 WNHNN, CDR2 SYGVQD (reference sequence). The CDR3 DNA sequence: TGCGCCACACCCCAAGGTGGGGGCTACTATGGCTACACCTTC. It is translated as CATPQGGGYYGYTF.

The chain combines TRBV7-9 with TRBJ2-4; TRBD1 matches at 8 bases. Trimming cost V 5 bases and J 0 bases; bases outside gene matches: 9. Germline V gene lookup returns CDR1 SEHNR and CDR2 FQNEAQ (reference sequence). The CDR3 length is 17 residues. The CDR3 here is CASSPGGESLAKNIQYF. CDR3 coding DNA: TGTGCCAGCAGCCCAGGGGGCGAGAGCCTAGCCAAAAACATTCAGTACTTC.

The chain carries TRBV6-5 and TRBJ1-5; maybe TRBD1 (6 bases). Germline-derived CDR1 and CDR2 are MNHEY and SVGAGI. Trimming removed 2 bases from V and 7 bases from J, with 9 bases in between. The CDR3 has 13 residues. The CDR3 nucleotides are TGTGCCAGCAGTTACGGGGGGGGCCAGCCCCAGCATTTT. Amino acids: CASSYGGGQPQHF.

This rearrangement joins TRBV7-3 to TRBJ2-1; maybe TRBD1 (7 bases). Trimming shortened V by 9 bases and J by 7 bases, and 16 bases separated the two germline ends. Germline V CDR1 and CDR2: SGHTA, FQGTGA. CDR3 length: 13 amino acids. DNA for the CDR3: TGTGCCAGTGGAGGGGGCGCCGGGAATGAGCAGTTCTTC. Translated: CASGGGAGNEQFF.

The chain joins TRBV5-4 to TRBJ2-3, with 9 bases aligning to TRBD1. The CDR3 length is 15 residues. Germline loops: CDR1 SGHNT, CDR2 YYREEE (reference sequence). V lost 3 bases and J lost 0; bases outside the gene matches: 2. In DNA, the CDR3 is TGTGCCAGCAGCTGGGGACAGGGCAGCACAGATACGCAGTATTTT. The encoded protein is CASSWGQGSTDTQYF.

This rearrangement joins TRBV11-2 to TRBJ1-1; D perhaps matches TRBD1 (6 bases). The germline gives CDR1 SGHAT, CDR2 FQNNGV. The CDR3 is 15 residues long. V was cut by 2 bases and J by 4 bases, with 14 bases left in between. CDR3 in amino acids: CASSLLAGDVTEAFF. The CDR3 DNA is TGTGCCAGCAGCTTATTGGCAGGGGATGTCACTGAAGCTTTCTTT.

The CDR3 region is CASSYEQGTPSLEAFF. Written as DNA, the CDR3 is TGTGCCAGCAGTTACGAACAGGGAACCCCCAGCTTGGAAGCTTTCTTT. The J gene is TRBJ1-1, the V gene TRBV6-5; weak D call: TRBD1 (6 bases). The CDR3 extends over 16 amino acids. The V gene's germline CDR1 is MNHEY and CDR2 SVGAGI. V dropped 2 bases and J dropped 8 bases, with 21 bases sitting between them.

This chain links TRBV6-5 with TRBJ1-1; D ambiguous. This CDR3 is 14 amino acids long. CDR1 and CDR2 (germline): MNHEY, SVGAGI. V was pared by 1 base and J by 0 bases, with 6 bases between. The CDR3 here is CASSYLAMNTEAFF. Written as DNA, the CDR3 is TGTGCCAGCAGTTACTTGGCCATGAACACTGAAGCTTTCTTT.

This chain links TRBV29-1 with TRBJ2-1; perhaps TRBD1 as D (6 bases). In germline, CDR1 is SQVTM, CDR2 ANQGSEA. V lost 7 bases, J lost 5 bases, and 12 bases lay in between. The CDR3 sequence is 12 residues long. CDR3 region: CSGGQRNNEQFF. In DNA form, the CDR3 reads TGCAGCGGAGGACAGCGAAACAATGAGCAGTTCTTC.

The V gene is TRBV9, the J gene TRBJ1-5; 7 positions match TRBD1. The CDR3 runs 20 residues. In germline, CDR1 is SGDLS, CDR2 YYNGEE. Losses at the gene ends were 0 bases for V and 1 base for J; bases not matched to a gene: 16. The CDR3 DNA follows: TGTGCCAGCAGCGTAGACGTCTGGGACAGATCGGGGATAAGCAATCAGCCCCAGCATTTT. Its protein is CASSVDVWDRSGISNQPQHF.

CDR3 sequence reads: CSGGQPGTDTQYF. The CDR3 coding sequence is TGCAGCGGGGGACAGCCCGGGACAGATACGCAGTATTTT. This rearrangement joins TRBV29-1 to TRBJ2-3; 7 positions agree with TRBD1. Unmatched junction bases numbered 7, after V lost 7 bases and J lost 3 bases. CDR1 and CDR2 from the germline V gene are SQVTM and ANQGSEA. The CDR3 loop spans 13 amino acids.

This chain uses TRBV6-5 with TRBJ2-7, with a weak D call TRBD1 (6 bases). Trimming left V 2 bases short and J 5 bases short, with 13 bases between. The length of the CDR3 is 14 residues. Germline V gene data show CDR1 as MNHEY and CDR2 as SVGAGI. The CDR3 DNA follows: TGTGCCAGCAGTTACAACTCAGGGGACGACGAGCAGTACTTC. Translation gives CASSYNSGDDEQYF.

The CDR3 nucleotides read TGCGCCAGCAGCAAGGGGGCCTACGAGCAGTACTTC. This translates into CASSKGAYEQYF. The chain carries TRBV5-1 and TRBJ2-7; D is possibly TRBD1 (6 bases). Trimming removed 4 bases at V and 2 bases at J, with 7 bases between. The CDR3 is 12 residues long. The germline CDR1 and CDR2 sequences are SGHRS and YFSETQ. Combining the CDR3 with reference TRBV5-1 and TRBJ2-7 gives the whole variable domain KAGVTQTPRYLIKTRGQQVTLSCSPISGHRSVSWYQQTPGQGLQFLFEYFSETQRNKGNFPGRFSGRQFSNSRSEMNVSTLELGDSALYLCASSKGAYEQYFGPGTRLTVT.

Written as DNA, the CDR3 is TGCACCAGCAGCCAAGGGGTGGGGCGAGAGGGCTACACCTTC. Translating it yields CTSSQGVGREGYTF. This sequence joins TRBV1 and TRBJ1-2; TRBD1 is taken as the D call from the table, unchecked against the DNA. TRBV1 is a recognized pseudogene. The CDR3 loop spans 14 amino acids.

This chain joins TRBV27 and TRBJ1-1; 9 bases are a match to TRBD1. Per the germline V gene, CDR1 is MNHEY and CDR2 is SMNVEV (reference sequence). V shed 3 bases, J shed 4 bases, and the junction held 6 bases outside the gene matches. This CDR3 region has 15 residues. The CDR3: CASSFKQGAATEAFF. CDR3 nucleotide sequence: TGTGCCAGCAGTTTTAAACAGGGGGCGGCCACTGAAGCTTTCTTT.

V usage is TRBV19 and J usage is TRBJ2-7; TRBD2 agrees at 10 bases. V gave up 1 base and J gave up 5 bases; unmatched junction bases: 5. The germline gives CDR1 LNHDA, CDR2 SQIVND (reference sequence). There are 15 residues in the CDR3. The CDR3 region is CASSIVASGSHEQYF. The CDR3, as DNA: TGTGCCAGTAGTATAGTGGCTAGCGGGAGCCACGAGCAGTACTTC.

The genes are TRBV9 and TRBJ1-5; a possible D gene is TRBD1 (5 bases). V lost 4 bases, J lost 4 bases, and 15 bases lay in between. The CDR3 has 15 residues. The V gene's germline CDR1 is SGDLS and CDR2 YYNGEE. CDR3 nucleotide sequence: TGTGCCAGCAGCACCGGGGAGGGGAGGAATCAGCCCCAGCATTTT. This sequence encodes CASSTGEGRNQPQHF.

A note on this clone: The germline gene is not matched at one end of the junction; a read error may be the cause. V gene TRBV4-1 combines with J gene TRBJ2-7; TRBD1 matches at 10 bases. Germline values: CDR1 MGHRA, CDR2 YSYEKL. This CDR3 region has 14 residues. CDR3 protein: CASSHGQGVGYTPF. The CDR3 DNA follows: TGCGCCAGCAGCCACGGACAGGGGGTCGGTTACACCCCTTTC.

The V call is TRBV7-9, the J call TRBJ2-1, with TRBD1 as a possible D gene (5 bases). Trimming left V 2 bases short and J 0 bases short, with 8 bases between. The CDR3 has 15 residues. Germline assignment: CDR1 SEHNR and CDR2 FQNEAQ (reference sequence). CDR3 in amino acids: CASSLTQGSYNEQFF. Written as DNA, the CDR3 is TGTGCCAGCAGCTTAACCCAGGGCTCCTACAATGAGCAGTTCTTC.

J is TRBJ2-1 and V is TRBV11-3, with 10 bases that match TRBD1. The length of the CDR3 is 15 residues. Germline assignment: CDR1 SGHNT and CDR2 YENEEA. V shed 4 bases, J shed 7 bases, and the junction held 7 bases outside the gene matches. The CDR3 region has the DNA TGTGCCAGCAGCTCTCTCCGGGACAGGGGTAATGAGCAGTTCTTC. Translating gives CASSSLRDRGNEQFF. Complete variable domain (other parts from reference TRBV11-3 and TRBJ2-1): EAGVVQSPRYKIIEKKQPVAFWCNPISGHNTLYWYLQNLGQGPELLIRYENEEAVDDSQLPKDRFSAERLKGVDSTLKIQPAELGDSAVYLCASSSLRDRGNEQFFGPGTRLTVL.